The 21 T cell receptor beta chains listed next were all sequenced from one sample in a study of T cells in Graves' hyperthyroidism and ophthalmopathy. The source material, RNA transcripts, was used to amplify TCR beta CDR3 regions. HTBI primers were the set used in a first-round RT-PCR of the TCR CDR3. TCRdb re-called the multiplex PCR reads through MiXCR, storing one row per CDR3 protein. The sample consists of a few hundred thousand distinct CDR3 sequences, about a sixth of them appearing once. Sequencing was done on a sample of blood. Source of these receptors: a woman aged 18-29 years with Graves' ophthalmopathy.

This clonotype was seen ten or more times. The chain joins TRBV28 to TRBJ2-3, with D tentatively TRBD2 (5 bases). V lost 3 bases, J lost 4 bases, and 14 bases lay in between. The germline gives CDR1 MDHEN, CDR2 SYDVKM. This CDR3 has 15 amino acids. The CDR3 protein is CASSFTGSMADTQYF. The CDR3 bases are TGTGCCAGCAGTTTTACGGGGTCAATGGCAGATACGCAGTATTTT. Based on the CDR3 plus reference TRBV28 and TRBJ2-3, the full variable domain is DVKVTQSSRYLVKRTGEKVFLECVQDMDHENMFWYRQDPGLGLRLIYFSYDVKMKEKGDIPEGYSVSREKKERFSLILESASTNQTSMYLCASSFTGSMADTQYFGPGTRLTVL.

This clonotype was counted at least ten times. The V and J genes are TRBV10-3 and TRBJ2-5, with D possibly being TRBD1 (5 bases). The CDR3 has 14 residues. The germline V gene encodes CDR1 ENHRY and CDR2 SYGVKD. V lost 3 bases, J lost 4 bases, and 12 bases lay in between. The CDR3 spells CAISEGREGETQYF. The CDR3 DNA reads as TGTGCCATCAGTGAAGGCAGGGAAGGAGAGACCCAGTACTTC.

This clonotype was detected many times. The genes are TRBV7-2 and TRBJ1-6; 9 bases map to TRBD1. Looked up from germline, CDR1 is SGHTA and CDR2 is FQGNSA. V trimming: 5 bases; J trimming: 10 bases; junction bases outside the gene matches: 9. The CDR3 is made up of 15 amino acids. The CDR3 bases are TGTGCCAGCAGCGGAACAGGGGGCAGTTTCTCACCCCTCCACTTT. Translating gives CASSGTGGSFSPLHF.

This clonotype was seen repeatedly, ten times or more. The chain joins TRBV11-2 to TRBJ2-2, with 10 positions matching TRBD2. Per the germline V gene, CDR1 is SGHAT and CDR2 is FQNNGV. Germline trimming cut 1 base from V and 8 bases from J; bases unmatched to any gene: 4. CDR3 length equals 15 residues. The CDR3 here is CASSLAAGGFGELFF. In DNA, the CDR3 is TGTGCCAGCAGCTTAGCAGCGGGAGGGTTTGGGGAGCTGTTTTTT.

This clonotype was observed a few times. This chain uses TRBV6-2 or TRBV6-3 with TRBJ2-6, with D unresolved. Germline loops: CDR1 MNHEY, CDR2 SVGEGT. V was trimmed by 5 bases and J by 0 bases, leaving 5 bases between them. The CDR3 runs to 14 residues. CDR3: CASSIHSGANVLTF. The CDR3 nucleotides read TGTGCCAGCAGTATACACTCTGGGGCCAACGTCCTGACTTTC.

The rearrangement uses TRBV6-1 and TRBJ2-1, with 10 positions matching TRBD1. CDR3 length equals 13 residues. Looked up from germline, CDR1 is MNHNS and CDR2 is SASEGT. Trimming at V came to 7 bases and at J to 7 bases, leaving 4 bases not matched to a gene. The CDR3 here is CASTGQGRNEQFF. The CDR3 coding sequence is TGTGCCAGCACGGGACAGGGGAGGAATGAGCAGTTCTTC.

The chain employs TRBV19 and TRBJ2-1, with D perhaps matching TRBD1 (7 bases). V lost 5 bases, J lost 2 bases, and 13 bases lay in between. The CDR3 is made up of 15 amino acids. CDR1 is LNHDA and CDR2 is SQIVND in the germline V gene (reference sequence). As DNA, the CDR3 is TGTGCCAGTAGTGATCAGGGGGGTCCCTACAATGAGCAGTTCTTC. Its protein is CASSDQGGPYNEQFF.

A few counts support this clonotype. The chain couples TRBV28 to TRBJ1-4; 8 nucleotides line up with TRBD1. Trimming took 5 bases from V and 8 from J; bases not matched to a gene: 16. This CDR3 contains 17 residues. The germline V gene encodes CDR1 MDHEN and CDR2 SYDVKM. This chain's CDR3 is CASSPQNHGQGVEKLFF. For the CDR3, the DNA is TGTGCCAGCAGTCCCCAAAACCACGGACAGGGAGTAGAAAAACTGTTTTTT.

The chain uses TRBV7-9 and TRBJ1-5; D is unresolved. V dropped 4 bases and J dropped 0 bases, with 7 bases sitting between them. The CDR3 totals 14 residues. The germline CDR1 and CDR2 sequences are SEHNR and FQNEAQ (reference sequence). CDR3 loop: CASSSMVSNQPQHF. The CDR3 region has the DNA TGTGCCAGCAGCTCCATGGTTAGCAATCAGCCCCAGCATTTT.

The table lists this clonotype with a few counts. The chain has TRBV7-9 and TRBJ2-5, with 8 bases matching TRBD1. Germline values: CDR1 SEHNR, CDR2 FQNEAQ (reference sequence). The CDR3 loop spans 15 amino acids. Trimming at V came to 1 base and at J to 5 bases, leaving 6 bases not matched to a gene. The CDR3 loop is CASSLGSGGVETQYF. The CDR3 bases are TGTGCCAGCAGCTTAGGTTCAGGGGGCGTGGAGACCCAGTACTTC.

There are a few counts of this clonotype. The chain recombines TRBV3-1 with TRBJ2-7, with D possibly called TRBD1 or TRBD2 (5 bases each). CDR3 length: 16 residues. Germline V gene lookup returns CDR1 LGHDT and CDR2 YNNKEL (reference sequence). V lost 4 bases to trimming and J lost 3 bases, with 19 bases between them. In DNA form, the CDR3 reads TGTGCCAGCAGCCCCGGAGAGGGGACCGGGATCTACGAGCAGTACTTC. Translated, it gives CASSPGEGTGIYEQYF.

In its sample, this clonotype was seen many times. The rearrangement uses TRBV5-1 and TRBJ1-2; D is possibly TRBD1 (6 bases). The CDR3 has 14 amino acids. Germline-derived CDR1 and CDR2 are SGHRS and YFSETQ. The V gene lost 0 bases and the J gene lost 4 bases, with 10 bases spanning the gap. DNA for the CDR3: TGCGCCAGCAGCTTGGGGCAGGGGATCTATGGCTACACCTTC. Protein sequence: CASSLGQGIYGYTF.

In its sample, this clonotype was seen many times. The V gene is TRBV7-2, the J gene TRBJ2-2, with D tentatively TRBD2 (5 bases). Germline V gene sequence: CDR1 SGHTA, CDR2 FQGNSA. V lost 5 bases to trimming and J lost 3 bases, with 10 bases between them. The CDR3 has 14 amino acids. The CDR3 sequence is CASSPGKYTGELFF. As DNA, the CDR3 is TGTGCCAGCAGCCCCGGGAAATACACCGGGGAGCTGTTTTTT.

This clonotype was recorded at least ten times. The rearrangement uses TRBV2 and TRBJ1-2; 8 bases are shared with TRBD1. After removal of 8 bases from V and 2 bases from J, the junction contained 4 bases not matched to a gene. Germline CDR1 is SNHLY and CDR2 is FYNNEI. The CDR3 is 13 residues long. CDR3 bases: TGTGCCAGCCGGGACAGGCTAAACTATGGCTACACCTTC. Translating gives CASRDRLNYGYTF. Drawing the rest from reference TRBV2 and TRBJ1-2, the complete variable domain is EPEVTQTPSHQVTQMGQEVILRCVPISNHLYFYWYRQILGQKVEFLVSFYNNEISEKSEIFDDQFSVERPDGSNFTLKIRSTKLEDSAMYFCASRDRLNYGYTFGSGTRLTVV.

This clonotype was counted at least ten times. The CDR3 nucleotides are TGTGCCTGGAGAAATAGCCGATTTTCGGACAATGAGCAGTTCTTC. Its protein is CAWRNSRFSDNEQFF. The J gene is TRBJ2-1, the V gene TRBV30; D is unclear. Trimming took off 3 bases at V and 5 bases at J, with 17 bases between the two ends. The CDR3 covers 15 residues. Germline lookup yields CDR1 GTSNPN and CDR2 SVGIG (reference sequence).

This clonotype was observed at least ten times. CDR3 nucleotide sequence: TGTGCCAGCAGCCTCGCGGCAGGGTCGAACACCGGGGAGCTGTTTTTT. This translates into CASSLAAGSNTGELFF. The rearrangement uses TRBV3-1 and TRBJ2-2, with a tentative D call TRBD1 (5 bases). This CDR3 comprises 16 residues. V dropped 4 bases and J dropped 0 bases, with 12 bases sitting between them. In germline, CDR1 is LGHDT, CDR2 YNNKEL (reference sequence).

The CDR3 is CASTIDPDTEAFF. DNA of the CDR3: TGTGCCAGCACCATAGACCCTGACACTGAAGCTTTCTTT. The genes are TRBV6-1 and TRBJ1-1; D not certain. Germline loops: CDR1 MNHNS, CDR2 SASEGT. The CDR3 is made up of 13 amino acids. Trimming stripped 7 bases from V and 3 bases from J, with 12 bases between.

V usage is TRBV4-1 and J usage is TRBJ2-1; the D call may be TRBD1 or TRBD2 (5 bases each). Looked up from germline, CDR1 is MGHRA and CDR2 is YSYEKL. This CDR3 is built from 14 residues. V was shortened by 0 bases and J by 9 bases, with 12 bases between the two germline ends. DNA of the CDR3: TGCGCCAGCAGCCAAGATTGGGGCGGAGGTGAGCAGTTCTTC. Translating it yields CASSQDWGGGEQFF.

This clonotype showed up many times. V usage is TRBV27 and J usage is TRBJ2-7; 8 bases are a match to TRBD1. CDR3 length: 15 amino acids. Germline V lookup: CDR1 MNHEY, CDR2 SMNVEV (reference sequence). Trimming took 3 bases from V and 1 from J; bases not matched to a gene: 5. The CDR3 DNA follows: TGTGCCAGCAGTTTTTCCGGACAGGGTTCCTACGAGCAGTACTTC. Amino acids: CASSFSGQGSYEQYF.

This clonotype was observed a few times. V usage is TRBV5-1 and J usage is TRBJ1-2; TRBD1 agrees at 9 bases. The V gene end was trimmed by 4 bases and the J gene end by 7 bases; junction bases not matched to a gene: 11. CDR1 SGHRS and CDR2 YFSETQ come from the germline V gene. This CDR3 has 15 amino acids. CDR3 region: CASSLGDRVVGGYTF. Written as DNA, the CDR3 is TGCGCCAGCAGCCTAGGGGACAGGGTCGTTGGTGGCTACACCTTC.

This clonotype has at least ten counts. The rearrangement uses TRBV6-1 and TRBJ2-7; 9 positions agree with TRBD1. V was pared by 6 bases and J by 7 bases, with 7 bases of the junction left unmatched. This CDR3 contains 13 residues. CDR1 and CDR2 (germline): MNHNS, SASEGT. CDR3 nucleotides: TGTGCCAGCAGGGGACAGGGAGTGCGGGAGCAGTACTTC. It translates to CASRGQGVREQYF.